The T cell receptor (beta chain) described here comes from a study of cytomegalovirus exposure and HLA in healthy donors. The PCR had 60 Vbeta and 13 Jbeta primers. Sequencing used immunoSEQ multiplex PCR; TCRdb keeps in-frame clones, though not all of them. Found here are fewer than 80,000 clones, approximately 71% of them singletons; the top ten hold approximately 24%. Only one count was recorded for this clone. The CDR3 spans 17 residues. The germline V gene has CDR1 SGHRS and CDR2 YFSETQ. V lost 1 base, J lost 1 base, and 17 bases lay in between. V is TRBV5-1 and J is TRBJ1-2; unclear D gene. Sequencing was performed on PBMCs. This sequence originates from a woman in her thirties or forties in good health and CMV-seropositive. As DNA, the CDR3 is TGCGCCAGCAGCTTGAATGACCGCGAGGGCCTTAACTATGGCTACACCTTC. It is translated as CASSLNDREGLNYGYTF.